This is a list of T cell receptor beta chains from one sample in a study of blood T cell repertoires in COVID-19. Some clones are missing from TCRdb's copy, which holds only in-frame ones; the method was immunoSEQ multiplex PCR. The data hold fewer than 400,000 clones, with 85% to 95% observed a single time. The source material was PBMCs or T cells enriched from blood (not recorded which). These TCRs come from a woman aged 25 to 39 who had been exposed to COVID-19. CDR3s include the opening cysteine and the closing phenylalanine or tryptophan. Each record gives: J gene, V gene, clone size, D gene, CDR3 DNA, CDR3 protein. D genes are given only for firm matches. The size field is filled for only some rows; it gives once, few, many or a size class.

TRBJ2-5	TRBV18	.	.	TGTGCCAGCTCATCCCGGACAGACCAAGAGACCCAGTACTTC	CASSSRTDQETQYF
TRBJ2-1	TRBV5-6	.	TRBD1	TGTGCCAGCAGCACCGGTTGGACAGGGGGCACATCCTACAATGAGCAGTTCTTC	CASSTGWTGGTSYNEQFF
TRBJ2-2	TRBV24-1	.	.	TGTGCCACCGGACATCCGAACACCGGGGAGCTGTTTTTT	CATGHPNTGELFF
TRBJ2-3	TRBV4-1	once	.	TGCGCCAGCAGCCAGGCTGACGGGGTCAGGAGGGATACGCAGTATTTT	CASSQADGVRRDTQYF
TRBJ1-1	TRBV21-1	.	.	TGTGCCAGCAGCAAATTAAGGGCGGCAGGACACCCTGAAGCTTTCTTT	CASSKLRAAGHPEAFF
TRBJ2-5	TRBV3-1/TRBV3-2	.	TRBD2	TGTGCCAGCAGCCAAGGTAGCGGGGGTGCAGAGACCCAGTACTTC	CASSQGSGGAETQYF
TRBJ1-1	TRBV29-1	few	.	TGCAGCGTTCCAACAGGGAACACTGAAGCTTTCTTT	CSVPTGNTEAFF
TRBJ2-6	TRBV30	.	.	TGTGCCTGGAGTGGGGCAGGCGGGGCCAACGTCCTGACTTTC	CAWSGAGGANVLTF
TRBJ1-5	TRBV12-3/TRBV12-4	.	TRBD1	TGTGCCAGCAGGGGACAGACCAATCAGCCCCAGCATTTT	CASRGQTNQPQHF
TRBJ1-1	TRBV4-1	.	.	TGCGCCAGCAGCCGTACCGGGGAGTACACTGAAGCTTTCTTT	CASSRTGEYTEAFF
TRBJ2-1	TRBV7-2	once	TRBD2	TGTGCCAGCAGCTTCCTAGCGGGGGCGAGGAATGAGCAGTTCTTC	CASSFLAGARNEQFF
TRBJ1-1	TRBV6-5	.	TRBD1	TGTGCCAGCAGTCGGGGACAGGGAGGGAACACTGAAGCTTTCTTT	CASSRGQGGNTEAFF
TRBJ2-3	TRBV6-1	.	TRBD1	TGTGCCAGCAGTGCAAAAGGGGGCCCCTACACAGATACGCAGTATTTT	CASSAKGGPYTDTQYF
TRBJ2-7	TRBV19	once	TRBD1	TGTGCCAGTAGTATAACAGGGGCAGGCGAGCAGTACTTC	CASSITGAGEQYF
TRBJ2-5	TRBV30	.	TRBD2	TGTGCCTGGAGTACTAGCGGGGGTAGACAAGAGACCCAGTACTTC	CAWSTSGGRQETQYF
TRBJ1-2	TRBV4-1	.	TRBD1	TGCGCCAGCAGCCAGACCGGGACAGCCATTGGCTACACCTTC	CASSQTGTAIGYTF
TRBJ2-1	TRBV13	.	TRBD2	TGTGCCAGCAGCTTAGGCCAACTAGGACTAGCCTTGAACAATGAGCAGTTCTTC	CASSLGQLGLALNNEQFF
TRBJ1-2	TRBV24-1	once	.	TGTGCCACCAAATCAGGGGTGGGCTACACCTTC	CATKSGVGYTF
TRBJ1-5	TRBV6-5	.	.	TGTGCCAGCACGAACAGGGTGGGGAGCAATCAGCCCCAGCATTTT	CASTNRVGSNQPQHF
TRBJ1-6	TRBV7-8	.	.	TGTGCCAGCAGCTTGGTACGGGGGGCGGATAATTCACCCCTCCACTTT	CASSLVRGADNSPLHF
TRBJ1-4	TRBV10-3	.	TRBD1	TGTGCCATCAGTGAGGGGACAGGGAATGAAAAACTGTTTTTT	CAISEGTGNEKLFF
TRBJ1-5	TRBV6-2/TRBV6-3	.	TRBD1	TGTGCCAGCAGCCCCCGGGACAGTTGGAGTCAGCCCCAGCATTTT	CASSPRDSWSQPQHF
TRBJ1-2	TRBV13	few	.	TGTGCCAGCAGCCAAGACTCCTATGGCTACACCTTC	CASSQDSYGYTF
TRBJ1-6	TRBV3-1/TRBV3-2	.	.	TGTGCCAGCAGCCCAGAATCGGGAAATTATTCACCCCTCCACTTT	CASSPESGNYSPLHF
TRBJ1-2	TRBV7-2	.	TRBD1	TGTGCCAGCAGCTCAACGAAGACAGGGGGACTTGACTATGGCTACACCTTC	CASSSTKTGGLDYGYTF
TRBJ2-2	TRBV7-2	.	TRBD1	TGTGCCAGCAGCTCTTGGACAGGGAACACCGGGGAGCTGTTTTTT	CASSSWTGNTGELFF
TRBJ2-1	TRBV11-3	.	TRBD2	TGTGCCAGCAGTTTCACTAGCGGGGGGTATAATGAGCAGTTCTTC	CASSFTSGGYNEQFF
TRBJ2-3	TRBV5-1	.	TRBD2	TGCGCCAGCAGCTTGGCCGGTGGACTAGTTACAGATACGCAGTATTTT	CASSLAGGLVTDTQYF
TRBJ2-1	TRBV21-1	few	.	TGTGCCAGCAGCAAAGGCGAGACAGGGGGATCGAATGAGCAGTTCTTC	CASSKGETGGSNEQFF
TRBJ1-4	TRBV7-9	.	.	TGTGCCAGCAGCTTATACGACAGTGCCCTTAATGAAAAACTGTTTTTT	CASSLYDSALNEKLFF
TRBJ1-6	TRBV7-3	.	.	TGTGCCAGCAGCTTAACGGGGGGTGGTTCACCCCTCCACTTT	CASSLTGGGSPLHF
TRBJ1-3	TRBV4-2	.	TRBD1	TGTGCCAGCAGCCAGGAAATTGGACAGGCTGGAAACACCATATATTTT	CASSQEIGQAGNTIYF
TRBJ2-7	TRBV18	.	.	TGTGCCAGCTCACCACGAAGCACAACAGTTTACGAGCAGTACTTC	CASSPRSTTVYEQYF
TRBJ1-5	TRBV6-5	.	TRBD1	TGTGCCAGCAGCTGGACAGGGGATAGCAATCAGCCCCAGCATTTT	CASSWTGDSNQPQHF
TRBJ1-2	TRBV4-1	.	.	TGCGCCAGCAGCCAAGAAACAGGGCAGCTGAACTATGGCTACACCTTC	CASSQETGQLNYGYTF
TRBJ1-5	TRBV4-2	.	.	TGTGCCAGCAGCCAAGATCGCCTGGGAGATCAGCCCCAGCATTTT	CASSQDRLGDQPQHF
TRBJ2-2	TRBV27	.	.	TGTGCCAGCAGTTTGGGACAGAACACCGGGGAGCTGTTTTTT	CASSLGQNTGELFF
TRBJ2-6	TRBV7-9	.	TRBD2	TGTGCCAGCCGCACGGGGGGAATCTCTGGGGCCAACGTCCTGACTTTC	CASRTGGISGANVLTF
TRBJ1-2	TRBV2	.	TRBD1	TGTGCCAGCAGTTACGTGGGACAGCAGTATGGCTACACCTTC	CASSYVGQQYGYTF
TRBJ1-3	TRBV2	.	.	TGTGCCAGCATCGGCCAGGGGGGAAACACCATATATTTT	CASIGQGGNTIYF